A single sample is the source of the 9 T cell receptor beta chains below, sequenced in a study of molecular identifiers for immune sequencing clone quantification. TCRdb re-called the PCR reads with MiXCR, one entry per CDR3 protein. The sample holds over 85,000 distinct CDR3 sequences, under 40% seen once. Sequenced input: naive CD8+ T cells from blood, with Jurkat cell RNA spiked in. Subset of the sample: FACS-sorted CD8+CD4-CCR7+CD45RA+ naive T cells. These receptors all stem from a human donor in good health. Some libraries in this study had Jurkat cell RNA spiked in.

The chain links TRBV4-3 to TRBJ2-5; D tentatively reads TRBD1 or TRBD2 (6 bases each). CDR1 LGHNA and CDR2 YSLEER come from the germline V gene. The CDR3 is 13 residues long. V was shortened by 4 bases and J by 7 bases, with 13 bases between the two germline ends. The CDR3 protein is CASSLGGRATQYF. The CDR3 nucleotides are TGCGCCAGCAGCCTTGGGGGGCGAGCGACCCAGTACTTC.

For this clonotype: A much more abundant neighbour one base away suggests this may be a read error. This chain joins TRBV7-2 and TRBJ2-1; TRBD2 agrees at 9 bases. CDR1 is SGHTA and CDR2 is FQGNSA in the germline V gene. The CDR3 runs 15 residues. CDR3 coding DNA: TGTGCCAGCAGCTCGACTAGCGGACCCTACAATAAGCAGTTCTTC. Translating it yields CASSSTSGPYNKQFF.

V usage is TRBV5-8 and J usage is TRBJ1-4, with D unresolved. Germline V CDR1 and CDR2: SGHTS, YDEGEE. The CDR3 consists of 16 residues. V was clipped by 2 bases and J by 7 bases, with 18 bases between them. This CDR3 is CASSLSLAGSAEKLFF. The CDR3 DNA sequence: TGTGCCAGCAGCTTAAGCCTAGCGGGGAGTGCTGAAAAACTGTTTTTT.

The J gene is TRBJ2-3, the V gene TRBV9; D may be TRBD2 (6 bases). Trimming stripped 4 bases from V and 2 bases from J, with 20 bases between. The V gene's germline CDR1 is SGDLS and CDR2 YYNGEE. CDR3 length: 17 amino acids. The CDR3 DNA sequence: TGTGCCAGCAGCAGGGAGGCCCGGGAGTTGGTCACAGATACGCAGTATTTT. Its protein product is CASSREARELVTDTQYF.

The chain employs TRBV11-2 and TRBJ2-3; D remains ambiguous. The CDR3 extends over 17 amino acids. The V gene's germline CDR1 is SGHAT and CDR2 FQNNGV. Trimming removed 3 bases from V and 0 bases from J, with 16 bases in between. The CDR3 DNA is TGTGCCAGCAGCTTGGGCCCCTTCACTGGTAGCACAGATACGCAGTATTTT. This codes for CASSLGPFTGSTDTQYF. Drawing the rest from reference TRBV11-2 and TRBJ2-3, the complete variable domain is EAGVAQSPRYKIIEKRQSVAFWCNPISGHATLYWYQQILGQGPKLLIQFQNNGVVDDSQLPKDRFSAERLKGVDSTLKIQPAKLEDSAVYLCASSLGPFTGSTDTQYFGPGTRLTVL.

There are many counts of this clonotype. V is TRBV4-3 and J is TRBJ2-3; maybe TRBD1 (6 bases). The V end lost 0 bases, the J end lost 2 bases, and 15 bases lay between the germline ends. The CDR3 spans 17 residues. From germline, CDR1 is LGHNA and CDR2 YSLEER. CDR3 sequence: CASSQDLGQYYTDTQYF. The CDR3 DNA is TGCGCCAGCAGCCAAGATCTGGGACAATACTACACAGATACGCAGTATTTT.

The table lists this clonotype with a few counts. The chain recombines TRBV4-3 with TRBJ2-7; D possibly corresponds to TRBD1 (6 bases). This CDR3 has 15 amino acids. Germline CDR1 and CDR2: LGHNA and YSLEER. V was trimmed by 1 base and J by 0 bases, leaving 10 bases between them. CDR3 residues: CASSQGTDSSYEQYF. Written as DNA, the CDR3 is TGCGCCAGCAGCCAAGGGACAGACAGCTCCTACGAGCAGTACTTC.

A word on this clonotype: Lacking the conserved final phenylalanine or tryptophan, this CDR3 likely reflects a read error. V and J are TRBV12-3 or TRBV12-4 and TRBJ2-1; no clear D gene. The CDR3 is made up of 10 amino acids. V gave up 4 bases and J gave up 9 bases, with 4 bases separating them. The CDR3 spells CASSSTEQFS. CDR3 sequence (DNA): TGTGCCAGCAGTTCTACTGAGCAGTTCTCC.

This clonotype appeared a few times. The J gene is TRBJ1-5, the V gene TRBV28, with D hard to call. The CDR3 covers 14 residues. V was clipped by 8 bases and J by 0 bases, with 11 bases between them. Germline V CDR1 and CDR2: MDHEN, SYDVKM. CDR3 region: CASRPVYSNQPQHF. Here the CDR3 DNA reads TGTGCCAGCCGACCGGTTTATAGCAATCAGCCCCAGCATTTT. Looking up the rest from reference TRBV28 and TRBJ1-5 gives the full variable domain: DVKVTQSSRYLVKRTGEKVFLECVQDMDHENMFWYRQDPGLGLRLIYFSYDVKMKEKGDIPEGYSVSREKKERFSLILESASTNQTSMYLCASRPVYSNQPQHFGDGTRLSIL.